The 24 T cell receptor beta chains given below trace back to one sample, sequenced in a study of PD-L1 blockade in urothelial cancer. TCRdb keeps only in-frame clones here, not all; method: immunoSEQ multiplex PCR. This table has under 35,000 clones, around nine tenths appearing once. This specimen was PBMCs, taken around atezolizumab (anti-PD-L1) treatment. The receptors come from a man aged 45 to 65 with urothelial cancer.

The chain recombines TRBV2 with TRBJ1-1; no clear D. Trimming took off 6 bases at V and 5 bases at J, with 4 bases between the two ends. The germline gives CDR1 SNHLY, CDR2 FYNNEI. The CDR3 extends over 10 amino acids. The CDR3 DNA reads as TGTGCCAGCAGGAGGACTGAAGCTTTCTTT. This codes for CASRRTEAFF.

The chain is built from TRBV6-5 and TRBJ1-6, with D maybe TRBD1 (6 bases). The CDR3 loop spans 15 amino acids. Germline V gene data show CDR1 as MNHEY and CDR2 as SVGAGI. V was shortened by 5 bases and J by 13 bases, with 21 bases between the two germline ends. The chain's CDR3 is CASSGNRDTRGPLHF. Here the CDR3 DNA reads TGTGCCAGCAGTGGAAACCGGGACACTCGAGGTCCCCTCCACTTT.

V is TRBV2 and J is TRBJ2-3; 10 bases agree with TRBD2. The CDR3 runs 16 residues. V trimming: 5 bases; J trimming: 2 bases; junction bases outside the gene matches: 7. The germline V gene encodes CDR1 SNHLY and CDR2 FYNNEI. The CDR3 coding sequence is TGTGCCAGCAGTCCTTGGACTAGCGGAAACACAGATACGCAGTATTTT. Translated, it gives CASSPWTSGNTDTQYF.

V usage is TRBV19 and J usage is TRBJ2-3; TRBD1 is a possible D gene (6 bases). The ends were cut back, 6 bases at V and 4 bases at J, with 11 bases in the middle. The CDR3 totals 13 residues. Per germline, CDR1 LNHDA and CDR2 SQIVND (reference sequence). Here the CDR3 DNA reads TGTGCCAGTAGAAAACAGGGACCAGATACGCAGTATTTT. It codes for CASRKQGPDTQYF.

The chain links TRBV29-1 to TRBJ2-7, with TRBD2 identical over 10 bases. Trimming cost V 4 bases and J 4 bases; bases outside gene matches: 7. The CDR3 loop spans 14 amino acids. Germline V CDR1 and CDR2: SQVTM, ANQGSEA. The CDR3 region is CSVVRASGSYEQYF. The CDR3 DNA follows: TGCAGCGTTGTCCGAGCTAGCGGGAGTTACGAGCAGTACTTC.

V is TRBV5-1 and J is TRBJ1-3, with a possible D match to TRBD1 (6 bases). The length of the CDR3 is 16 residues. V lost 0 bases to trimming and J lost 4 bases, with 14 bases between them. Germline assignment: CDR1 SGHRS and CDR2 YFSETQ. The CDR3 protein is CASSLEIGTKGNTIYF. CDR3 bases: TGCGCCAGCAGCTTGGAAATAGGGACAAAGGGAAACACCATATATTTT.

This clone has a single count. V is TRBV19 and J is TRBJ2-2; TRBD2 matches 14 bases. The J segment lost 1 base and the V segment lost 6 bases, leaving 13 bases of the junction unmatched. Germline V gene lookup returns CDR1 LNHDA and CDR2 SQIVND (reference sequence). This CDR3 spans 20 amino acids. The CDR3 DNA is TGTGCCAGTAGATCCGCCGGGACTAGCGGGAGTAGTCGGAACACCGGGGAGCTGTTTTTT. Its protein is CASRSAGTSGSSRNTGELFF. The complete variable domain, with remaining parts taken from reference TRBV19 and TRBJ2-2, reads DGGITQSPKYLFRKEGQNVTLSCEQNLNHDAMYWYRQDPGQGLRLIYYSQIVNDFQKGDIAEGYSVSREKKESFPLTVTSAQKNPTAFYLCASRSAGTSGSSRNTGELFFGEGSRLTVL.

The table lists this clone with a count of one. The chain combines TRBV19 with TRBJ1-4, with TRBD1 as a possible D gene (5 bases). This CDR3 has 15 amino acids. Per germline, CDR1 LNHDA and CDR2 SQIVND (reference sequence). Trimming shortened V by 5 bases and J by 7 bases, and 17 bases separated the two germline ends. CDR3 DNA sequence: TGTGCCAGTAGTGCAGGAGGGGTCTCGCGTGAAAAACTGTTTTTT. This translates into CASSAGGVSREKLFF.

This chain uses TRBV13 with TRBJ1-2, with TRBD1 identical over 8 bases. The length of the CDR3 is 15 residues. Germline assignment: CDR1 PRHDT and CDR2 FYEKMQ (reference sequence). J was trimmed by 3 bases and V by 5 bases; bases with no gene match: 8. For the CDR3, the DNA is TGTGCCAGCAGCCCCCGGGACAGGAGGCACTATGGCTACACCTTC. This codes for CASSPRDRRHYGYTF.

The chain recombines TRBV6-5 with TRBJ1-2; D is possibly TRBD1 (6 bases). This CDR3 is built from 15 residues. Germline V CDR1 and CDR2: MNHEY, SVGAGI. Trimming removed 2 bases at V and 1 base at J, with 11 bases between. CDR3 nucleotide sequence: TGTGCCAGCAGTTACGCCGGACAGCTTAACTATGGCTACACCTTC. Translated: CASSYAGQLNYGYTF.

This clone was detected a few times. The genes are TRBV9 and TRBJ2-3; 10 nucleotides match TRBD2. CDR1 and CDR2 (germline): SGDLS, YYNGEE. J lost 0 bases, V lost 4 bases, and 8 bases had no gene match. CDR3 size: 17 residues. Written as DNA, the CDR3 is TGTGCCAGCAGCACCAGGACTAGCGGCCCTAGCACAGATACGCAGTATTTT. Translating it yields CASSTRTSGPSTDTQYF. Filled out from reference TRBV9 and TRBJ2-3, the complete variable domain reads DSGVTQTPKHLITATGQRVTLRCSPRSGDLSVYWYQQSLDQGLQFLIQYYNGEERAKGNILERFSAQQFPDLHSELNLSSLELGDSALYFCASSTRTSGPSTDTQYFGPGTRLTVL.

This chain connects TRBV6-5 to TRBJ1-4; D is unclear. Germline CDR1 reads MNHEY; CDR2 reads SVGAGI. V was pared by 6 bases and J by 3 bases, with 11 bases between. The length of the CDR3 is 14 residues. The CDR3 coding sequence is TGTGCCAGCAGAGGGAAGGGAGCTAATGAAAAACTGTTTTTT. Residues: CASRGKGANEKLFF.

This clone was picked up a small number of times. This sequence joins TRBV30 and TRBJ2-1; 10 positions match TRBD2. Trimming removed 0 bases from V and 4 bases from J; junction bases left unmatched: 3. Germline CDR1 GTSNPN, CDR2 SVGIG (reference sequence). The CDR3 covers 15 residues. CDR3 residues: CAWSVLAGVYNEQFF. The CDR3 coding sequence is TGTGCCTGGAGTGTTCTAGCGGGGGTTTACAATGAGCAGTTCTTC.

This clone was picked up a small number of times. The chain links TRBV6-6 to TRBJ1-5; possibly TRBD1 for D (6 bases). CDR1 and CDR2 (germline): MNHNY, SVGAGI (reference sequence). With 6 bases removed from V and 4 bases from J, the gap between germline ends came to 13 bases. This CDR3 has 14 amino acids. This chain's CDR3 is CASSAPGANQPQHF. CDR3 coding DNA: TGTGCCAGCAGCGCCCCAGGGGCAAATCAGCCCCAGCATTTT.

The J gene is TRBJ2-7, the V gene TRBV7-2, with D perhaps TRBD2 (6 bases). The CDR3 covers 17 residues. The V and J ends lost 0 bases and 2 bases respectively, with 17 bases between them. The germline V gene has CDR1 SGHTA and CDR2 FQGNSA. CDR3 in amino acids: CASSLAGSRDETYEQYF. CDR3 DNA: TGTGCCAGCAGCTTAGCGGGTTCGCGGGACGAAACCTACGAGCAGTACTTC. Supplemented by reference TRBV7-2 and TRBJ2-7, the full variable domain reads GAGVSQSPSNKVTEKGKDVELRCDPISGHTALYWYRQSLGQGLEFLIYFQGNSAPDKSGLPSDRFSAERTGGSVSTLTIQRTQQEDSAVYLCASSLAGSRDETYEQYFGPGTRLTVT.

The V and J genes are TRBV27 and TRBJ2-7, with a weak D call TRBD2 (6 bases). The length of the CDR3 is 14 residues. From germline, CDR1 is MNHEY and CDR2 SMNVEV (reference sequence). The ends were cut back, 4 bases at V and 0 bases at J, with 10 bases in the middle. CDR3 amino acids: CASSYRGSSYEQYF. In nucleotides, the CDR3 is TGTGCCAGCAGTTACCGGGGGAGCTCCTACGAGCAGTACTTC.

This chain links TRBV27 with TRBJ1-5; 7 bases fit TRBD1. Germline CDR1 MNHEY, CDR2 SMNVEV (reference sequence). The trim removed 4 bases at V and 7 bases at J, leaving 7 bases unmatched. The CDR3 sequence is 14 residues long. The CDR3 loop reads CASSYRGLGQPQHF. In DNA, the CDR3 is TGTGCCAGCAGTTACAGGGGATTGGGGCAGCCCCAGCATTTT.

The V call is TRBV10-3, the J call TRBJ2-5, with 7 bases lining up with TRBD1. The CDR3 is 12 amino acids. V lost 11 bases to trimming and J lost 1 base; unmatched junction nucleotides: 4. Germline V gene data show CDR1 as ENHRY and CDR2 as SYGVKD. The CDR3 DNA follows: TGTGCCTCTCGACAGGGCCAAGAGACCCAGTACTTC. Translated, it gives CASRQGQETQYF.

The V call is TRBV13, the J call TRBJ1-1; the match to TRBD1 covers 7 bases. The germline V gene encodes CDR1 PRHDT and CDR2 FYEKMQ (reference sequence). J lost 1 base, V lost 5 bases, and 7 bases had no gene match. The CDR3 runs 15 residues. The CDR3, as DNA: TGTGCCAGCAGCCCACGACAGGGAAGGAACACTGAAGCTTTCTTT. Encoded protein: CASSPRQGRNTEAFF.

The chain uses TRBV19 and TRBJ2-7, with TRBD1 identical over 7 bases. The germline gives CDR1 LNHDA, CDR2 SQIVND (reference sequence). V gave up 3 bases and J gave up 3 bases; unmatched junction bases: 5. The CDR3 spans 14 residues. The CDR3 sequence: CASSIRDRYYEQYF. The CDR3 nucleotides read TGTGCCAGTAGTATCCGGGACAGATACTACGAGCAGTACTTC.

DNA for the CDR3: TGTGCCGGCCCGGACTGCTACGGGGAGCAGTACTTC. It yields the protein CAGPDCYGEQYF. V and J are TRBV30 and TRBJ2-7, with D tentatively TRBD2 (5 bases). This CDR3 has 12 amino acids. The germline CDR1 and CDR2 sequences are GTSNPN and SVGIG (reference sequence). With 8 bases removed from V and 7 bases from J, the gap between germline ends came to 18 bases.

V usage is TRBV18 and J usage is TRBJ1-1; a weak D match, TRBD1 (5 bases). V lost 3 bases and J 1 base, leaving 6 bases between the germline ends. In germline, CDR1 is KGHSH, CDR2 LQKENI. This CDR3 is 13 amino acids long. The CDR3 here is CASSPTGNTEAFF. The DNA for the CDR3 is TGTGCCAGCTCACCCACAGGGAACACTGAAGCTTTCTTT.

The V and J genes are TRBV18 and TRBJ2-2, with 7 bases lining up with TRBD1. After removal of 3 bases from V and 4 bases from J, the junction contained 5 bases not matched to a gene. The V gene's germline CDR1 is KGHSH and CDR2 LQKENI. The CDR3 is 15 amino acids. The CDR3 sequence is CASSPPGQITGELFF. As DNA, the CDR3 is TGTGCCAGCTCACCGCCGGGACAGATCACCGGGGAGCTGTTTTTT.

The chain joins TRBV7-8 to TRBJ1-1; D is possibly TRBD1 (6 bases). This CDR3 contains 14 residues. Germline CDR1 reads SGHVS; CDR2 reads FQNEAQ. V was trimmed by 3 bases and J by 4 bases, leaving 12 bases between them. The CDR3 reads CASSFETGGTEAFF. In nucleotides, the CDR3 is TGTGCCAGCAGCTTTGAGACAGGAGGCACTGAAGCTTTCTTT.